Below are 5 T cell receptor beta chains sequenced from a single sample in a study of cytotoxic CD8 clonotypes in ibrutinib-treated CLL. TCRdb's copy holds only in-frame clones and misses some; the assay was immunoSEQ multiplex PCR. The sample lists 150,000 to 200,000 clones, nearly 90% occurring once. Material: PBMCs, obtained at disease progression, from a patient treated with ibrutinib. These receptors came from a human donor with chronic lymphocytic leukemia.

Ten or more counts support this clone. This sequence joins TRBV6-5 and TRBJ2-5; 7 bases agree with TRBD2. Germline trimming cut 6 bases from V and 4 bases from J; bases unmatched to any gene: 11. Per germline, CDR1 MNHEY and CDR2 SVGAGI. There are 15 residues in the CDR3. CDR3 region: CASRGGGRVGETQYF. The CDR3 DNA reads as TGTGCCAGCAGGGGAGGCGGGAGAGTAGGAGAGACCCAGTACTTC.

This clone has only one observation. The chain links TRBV4-3 to TRBJ1-5, with no clear D. The germline gives CDR1 LGHNA, CDR2 YSLEER. Trimming took off 1 base at V and 1 base at J, with 11 bases between the two ends. The CDR3 sequence is 16 residues long. The CDR3 DNA sequence: TGCGCCAGCAGCCAAGTTGGTAGGGAGAGCAATCAGCCCCAGCATTTT. Amino acid sequence: CASSQVGRESNQPQHF.

The V call is TRBV4-3, the J call TRBJ2-3, with D possibly called TRBD1 or TRBD2 (6 bases each). This CDR3 region has 14 residues. The V end lost 1 base, the J end lost 3 bases, and 8 bases lay between the germline ends. Germline assignment: CDR1 LGHNA and CDR2 YSLEER. Written as DNA, the CDR3 is TGCGCCAGCAGCCAAGGAGGGGGGACAGATACGCAGTATTTT. Protein sequence: CASSQGGGTDTQYF.

This chain uses TRBV11-2 with TRBJ2-1, with TRBD1 identical over 7 bases. The junction had 3 bases not matched to a gene; V was cut back by 2 bases and J by 2 bases. The germline CDR1 and CDR2 sequences are SGHAT and FQNNGV. The CDR3 contains 15 residues. The CDR3: CASSLLTGAYNEQFF. DNA of the CDR3: TGTGCCAGCAGCTTACTTACAGGGGCCTACAATGAGCAGTTCTTC.

V and J are TRBV5-1 and TRBJ2-5, with D perhaps TRBD1 (6 bases). V lost 6 bases, J lost 5 bases, and 23 bases lay in between. The CDR3 runs 16 residues. Germline CDR1 is SGHRS and CDR2 is YFSETQ. DNA of the CDR3: TGCGCCAGCAAGAGAACCACCCAGGGGTCGTTCGAGACCCAGTACTTC. Protein: CASKRTTQGSFETQYF.